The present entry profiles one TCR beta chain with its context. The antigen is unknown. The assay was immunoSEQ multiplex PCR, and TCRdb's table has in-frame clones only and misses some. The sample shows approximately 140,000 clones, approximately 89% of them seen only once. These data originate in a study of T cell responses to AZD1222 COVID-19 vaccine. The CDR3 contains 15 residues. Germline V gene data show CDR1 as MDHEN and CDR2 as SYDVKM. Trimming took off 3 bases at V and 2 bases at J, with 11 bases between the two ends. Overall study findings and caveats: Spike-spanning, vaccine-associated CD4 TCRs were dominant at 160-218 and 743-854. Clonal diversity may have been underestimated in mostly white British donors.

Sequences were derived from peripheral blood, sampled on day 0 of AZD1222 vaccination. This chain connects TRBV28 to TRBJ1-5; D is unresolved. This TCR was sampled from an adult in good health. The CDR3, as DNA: TGTGCCAGCAGTTTGGTCAGCGGGGGCAATCAGCCCCAGCATTTT. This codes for CASSLVSGGNQPQHF.